These T cell receptor beta chains were read from a single sample in a study of T cell repertoires in cytomegalovirus infection. TCRdb redid the calling of the reads with MiXCR, one entry per CDR3 protein. Of under 600,000 distinct CDR3 sequences in the sample, 15% to 20% were seen once. Sequenced sample: CD8+ T cells from PBMCs. The receptors originated from a human donor in good health (CMV status not recorded). Some clones in this sample may be carry-over from other donors' samples. CDR3s include the opening cysteine and the closing phenylalanine or tryptophan. The D gene is left open where the match is weak. Not every row has a clone size; where given, it reads once, few, many or a size class.

.,TRBV7-6,14,.,TRBJ2-3,TGTGCCAGCAGCTTAGAGGTTAGCTCTTATACGCAGTATTTT,CASSLEVSSYTQYF
.,TRBV12-3/TRBV12-4,13,.,TRBJ1-5,TGTGCCAGCACTCCAGGGTTGAGACAGCCCCAGCATTTT,CASTPGLRQPQHF
.,TRBV6-6,13,few,TRBJ2-7,TGTGCCAGCAGATTCTTCGTTTCCTACGAGCAGTACTTC,CASRFFVSYEQYF
TRBD1,TRBV6-1,16,many,TRBJ2-3,TGTGCCAGCACGAATCCGGGACAGGGGATGTCAGATACGCAGTATTTT,CASTNPGQGMSDTQYF
.,TRBV6-6,15,.,TRBJ1-2,TGTGCCAGCAGTTACTCGGGGCAGGGCGGTGCTGGCTACACCTTC,CASSYSGQGGAGYTF
TRBD1,TRBV7-9,15,many,TRBJ1-2,TGTGCCAGCAGCTTAGGAGCTACAGGGGACTATGGCTACACCTTC,CASSLGATGDYGYTF
.,TRBV25-1,11,few,TRBJ2-5,TGTGCCAGCAGCCCGGAAAAGACCCAGTACTTC,CASSPEKTQYF
TRBD1,TRBV28,15,.,TRBJ1-1,TGTGCCAGCAGTATCCGGGGACAGTTGAACACTGAATCTTTCTTT,CASSIRGQLNTESFF
TRBD1,TRBV27,15,many,TRBJ1-2,TGTGCCAGCAGTTCAATAAGACAGGGAACAGGCGGCTACACCTTC,CASSSIRQGTGGYTF
.,TRBV27,16,many,TRBJ2-7,TGTGCCAGCAGTCCTAGCCTGGGGGCATATTTGGACGAGCAGTACTTC,CASSPSLGAYLDEQYF
.,TRBV27,14,.,TRBJ2-3,TGTGCCAGCAGTTCCTTGGGCGCCACAGATACGCAGTATTTT,CASSSLGATDTQYF
.,TRBV4-2,16,many,TRBJ2-5,TGTGCCAGCAGCCAATCTACGGGGGCTATCCAAGAGACCCAGTACTTC,CASSQSTGAIQETQYF
TRBD2,TRBV19,20,.,TRBJ2-3,TGTGCCAGTAGTTCGCCGGGACTAGCGGGGGGGCGAAATGTTCCAGATACGCAGTATTTT,CASSSPGLAGGRNVPDTQYF
.,TRBV5-4,13,.,TRBJ2-1,TGTGCCAGCAGCCCTTGGACCAACAATGAGCAGTTCTTC,CASSPWTNNEQFF
.,TRBV10-2,15,.,TRBJ2-7,TGCGCCAGCAGTGCGGGTGCCACGTACCAATACGAGCAGTACTTC,CASSAGATYQYEQYF
.,TRBV6-5,15,many,TRBJ2-7,TGTGCCAGCAGTTACTCGTTTCAGGGGAAATGGGAGCAGTACTTC,CASSYSFQGKWEQYF
TRBD1,TRBV7-9,13,many,TRBJ2-3,TGTGCCAGCACAACCTCGGACAGGGAGACGCAGTATTTT,CASTTSDRETQYF
.,TRBV5-8,13,.,TRBJ2-7,TGTGCCAGCAGCTTGGAGAATTTCTACGAGCAGTACTTC,CASSLENFYEQYF
.,TRBV27,15,few,TRBJ1-2,TGTGCCAGCAGTCGTGGCCGGATGACCGACAAAGGCTACACCTTC,CASSRGRMTDKGYTF
TRBD1,TRBV28,15,.,TRBJ2-5,TGTGCCAGCAGACGGGGACAGAAGTACCAAGAGACCCAGTACTTC,CASRRGQKYQETQYF
.,TRBV24-1,12,.,TRBJ1-1,TGTGCCACCAGTTTATCGGGGGCTGAAGCTTTCTTT,CATSLSGAEAFF
.,TRBV19,10,.,TRBJ1-1,TGTGCCACGCGGAACACTGAAGCTTTCTTT,CATRNTEAFF
TRBD1,TRBV5-1,14,few,TRBJ2-1,TGCGCCAGCAGCTCGGGACAGGGGAGCAATGAGCAGTTCTTC,CASSSGQGSNEQFF
.,TRBV28,13,few,TRBJ2-7,TGTGCCAGCAGCAGGGGTTGGGCCTACGAGCAGTACTTC,CASSRGWAYEQYF
.,TRBV12-5,11,many,TRBJ1-1,TGTGCTAGTGCCGGGGGCACTGAAGCTTTCTTT,CASAGGTEAFF
TRBD1,TRBV6-6,16,.,TRBJ2-7,TGTGCCAGCAGTTACTCCAGGGACAGGGGAGAGTACGAGCAGTACTTC,CASSYSRDRGEYEQYF
.,TRBV12-5,14,many,TRBJ1-2,TGTGCTAGTGGCCCCGCTCCGGGAGGATATGGCTACACCTTC,CASGPAPGGYGYTF
TRBD1,TRBV7-3,15,many,TRBJ2-1,TGTGCCAGCAGCCTACAGGGGGATGCCTACAATGAGCAGTTCTTC,CASSLQGDAYNEQFF
TRBD2,TRBV28,17,.,TRBJ2-7,TGTGCCAGCAGTCTCCGACTAGCGGGAGGTTACGCCTACGAGCAGTACTTC,CASSLRLAGGYAYEQYF
.,TRBV7-9,14,.,TRBJ2-3,TGTGCCAGCGACGAGATAACTACCACAGATACGCAGTATTTT,CASDEITTTDTQYF
TRBD2,TRBV29-1,15,few,TRBJ2-5,TGCAGCGTTGAAGATCTCGGCGGGAGGGAAGAGACCCAGTACTTC,CSVEDLGGREETQYF
.,TRBV7-6,15,many,TRBJ2-7,TGTGCCAGCAGCTTAGGGTTGGGGGGTTCCTACGAGCAGTACTTC,CASSLGLGGSYEQYF
.,TRBV5-1,13,.,TRBJ2-5,TGCGCCAGCGCCGATCAGGATACAGAGACCCAGTACTTC,CASADQDTETQYF
.,TRBV19,13,.,TRBJ1-6,TGTGCCAGCTGGCCGGGAGGGATTCGACCCCTCCACTTT,CASWPGGIRPLHF
TRBD2,TRBV20-1,14,.,TRBJ2-5,TGCAGTGCTAGAGAGGGACTAGCGCAAGAGACCCAGTACTTC,CSAREGLAQETQYF
.,TRBV28,12,.,TRBJ2-1,TGTGCCACCTCGACGGATTACAATGAGCAGTTCTTC,CATSTDYNEQFF
.,TRBV5-6,14,.,TRBJ2-7,TGTGCCAGCAGCCCGGGGGTGGGGCTTCTCGAGCAGTACTTC,CASSPGVGLLEQYF
.,TRBV7-3,16,many,TRBJ2-1,TGTGCCAGCAGCTTAGAAGGCGGGGCAAACTACAATGAGCAGTTCTTC,CASSLEGGANYNEQFF
.,TRBV14,19,.,TRBJ2-1,TGTGCCAGCAGCCAAGAGGATGGGCGATGGGGGGCGCGTTACAATGAGCAGTTCTTC,CASSQEDGRWGARYNEQFF
.,TRBV6-5,12,.,TRBJ2-5,TGTGCCAGCGCGGGATCCCAAGAGACCCAGTACTTC,CASAGSQETQYF
.,TRBV7-3,11,few,TRBJ2-1,TGTGCCAGCAGCGTAAGGTATGAGCAGTTCTTC,CASSVRYEQFF